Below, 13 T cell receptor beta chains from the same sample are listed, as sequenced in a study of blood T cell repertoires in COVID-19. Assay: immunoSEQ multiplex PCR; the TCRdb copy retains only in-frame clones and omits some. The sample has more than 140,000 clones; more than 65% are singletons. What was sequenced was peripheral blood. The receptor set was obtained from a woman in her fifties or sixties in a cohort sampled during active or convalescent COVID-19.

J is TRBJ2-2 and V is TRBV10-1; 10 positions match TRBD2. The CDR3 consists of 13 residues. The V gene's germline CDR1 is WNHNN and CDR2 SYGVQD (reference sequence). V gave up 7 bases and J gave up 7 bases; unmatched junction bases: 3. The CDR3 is CASKASGSGELFF. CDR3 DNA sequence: TGCGCCAGCAAGGCTAGCGGGAGCGGGGAGCTGTTTTTT.

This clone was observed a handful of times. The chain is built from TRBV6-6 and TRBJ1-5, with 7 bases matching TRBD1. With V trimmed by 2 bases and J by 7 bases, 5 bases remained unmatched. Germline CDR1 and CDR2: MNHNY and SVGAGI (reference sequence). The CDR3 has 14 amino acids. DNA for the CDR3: TGTGCCAGCAGTTACATAGGGGGCGGGCAGCCCCAGCATTTT. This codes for CASSYIGGGQPQHF.

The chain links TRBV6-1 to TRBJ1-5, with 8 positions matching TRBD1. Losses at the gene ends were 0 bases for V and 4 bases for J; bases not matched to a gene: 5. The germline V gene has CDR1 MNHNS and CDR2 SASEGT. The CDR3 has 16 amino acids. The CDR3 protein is CASSEAQGAGNQPQHF. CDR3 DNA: TGTGCCAGCAGTGAAGCGCAGGGGGCTGGTAATCAGCCCCAGCATTTT.

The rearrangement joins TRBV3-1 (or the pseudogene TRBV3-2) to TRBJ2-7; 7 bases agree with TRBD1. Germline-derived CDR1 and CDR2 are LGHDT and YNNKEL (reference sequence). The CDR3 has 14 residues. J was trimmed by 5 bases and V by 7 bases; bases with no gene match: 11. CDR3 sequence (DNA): TGTGCCAGCAAACACAGGGGTGTTACCCACGAGCAGTACTTC. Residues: CASKHRGVTHEQYF.

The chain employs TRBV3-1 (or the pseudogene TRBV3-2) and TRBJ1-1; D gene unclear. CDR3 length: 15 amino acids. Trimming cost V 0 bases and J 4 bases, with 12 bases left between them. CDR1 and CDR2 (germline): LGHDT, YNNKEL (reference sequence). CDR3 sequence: CASSQDLWSRTEAFF. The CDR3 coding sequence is TGTGCCAGCAGCCAAGATTTATGGTCGCGCACTGAAGCTTTCTTT.

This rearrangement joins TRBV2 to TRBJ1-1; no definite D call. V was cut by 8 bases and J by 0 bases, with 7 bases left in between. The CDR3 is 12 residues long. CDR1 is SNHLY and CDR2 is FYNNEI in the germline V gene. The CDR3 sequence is CASSTLNTEAFF. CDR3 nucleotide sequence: TGTGCCAGCTCGACACTGAACACTGAAGCTTTCTTT.

The CDR3: CASSPGTGGYYEQYF. CDR3 sequence (DNA): TGTGCCAGCAGCCCAGGGACAGGGGGCTACTACGAGCAGTACTTC. V is TRBV6-5 and J is TRBJ2-7, with 12 bases matching TRBD1. Unmatched junction bases numbered 6, after V lost 6 bases and J lost 3 bases. Germline loops: CDR1 MNHEY, CDR2 SVGAGI. This CDR3 contains 15 residues.

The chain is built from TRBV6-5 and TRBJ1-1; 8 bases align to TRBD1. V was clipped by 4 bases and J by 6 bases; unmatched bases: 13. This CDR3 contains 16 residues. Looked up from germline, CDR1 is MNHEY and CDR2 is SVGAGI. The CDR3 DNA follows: TGTGCCAGCAGTTTACTCACTCAGGGGGCGCGCCCTGAAGCTTTCTTT. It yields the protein CASSLLTQGARPEAFF.

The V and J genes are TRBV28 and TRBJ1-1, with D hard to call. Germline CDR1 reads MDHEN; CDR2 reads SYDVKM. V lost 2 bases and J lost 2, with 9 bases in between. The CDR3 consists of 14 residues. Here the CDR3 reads CASSLVAGNTEAFF. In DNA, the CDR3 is TGTGCCAGCAGTTTAGTGGCGGGAAACACTGAAGCTTTCTTT.

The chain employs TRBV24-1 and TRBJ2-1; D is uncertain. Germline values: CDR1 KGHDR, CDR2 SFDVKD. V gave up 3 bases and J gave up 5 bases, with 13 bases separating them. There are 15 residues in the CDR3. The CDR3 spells CATSDSADRHNEQFF. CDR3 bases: TGTGCCACCAGTGATAGCGCAGACCGCCACAATGAGCAGTTCTTC.

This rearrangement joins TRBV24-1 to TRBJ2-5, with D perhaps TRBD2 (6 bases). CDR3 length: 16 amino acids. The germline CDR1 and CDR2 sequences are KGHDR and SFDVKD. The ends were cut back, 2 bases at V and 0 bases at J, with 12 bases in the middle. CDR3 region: CATSDWSGENQETQYF. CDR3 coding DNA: TGTGCCACCAGTGATTGGTCGGGGGAAAACCAAGAGACCCAGTACTTC.

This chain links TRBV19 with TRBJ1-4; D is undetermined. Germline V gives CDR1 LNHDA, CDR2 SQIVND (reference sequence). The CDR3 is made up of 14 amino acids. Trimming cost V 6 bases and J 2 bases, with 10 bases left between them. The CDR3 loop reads CASSRAGTNEKLFF. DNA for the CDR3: TGTGCCAGTAGCCGCGCCGGTACTAATGAAAAACTGTTTTTT.

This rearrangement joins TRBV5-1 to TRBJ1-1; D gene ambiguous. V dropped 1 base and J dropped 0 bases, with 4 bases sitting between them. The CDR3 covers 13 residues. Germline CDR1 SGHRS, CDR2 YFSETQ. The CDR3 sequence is CASSLSVNTEAFF. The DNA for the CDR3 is TGCGCCAGCAGCTTGTCCGTGAACACTGAAGCTTTCTTT.